This record looks at one T cell receptor (beta chain) sequence and its context. Original processing methods: Researchers report that nucleated cell counts were estimated from reference gene primer amplification. Clones were sequenced by immunoSEQ multiplex PCR, and TCRdb holds only the in-frame ones, with some missing. V, J and clone size reflect that table, while D and trimming were determined from the DNA. Of about 220,000 clones in the sample, about nine tenths were seen once. Germline V gives CDR1 MNHNS, CDR2 SASEGT. CDR3 length equals 13 residues. Trimming took 2 bases from V and 4 from J, leaving 7 bases between them. The data derive from a study of blood T cell repertoires in COVID-19. Study summary: Specimens from acute and convalescent COVID-19 originated in the United States, Italy and Spain. In each case, the material was cDNA or gDNA derived from T cells, B-cell-depleted T cells, or PBMCs.

The receptor's source is a man aged 30 to 45 who had recovered from COVID-19. The rearrangement uses TRBV6-1 and TRBJ2-3, with D unresolved. The sequenced sample consisted of peripheral blood. The CDR3 spells CASSEQVADTQYF. The CDR3 region has the DNA TGTGCCAGCAGTGAACAGGTAGCAGATACGCAGTATTTT.